This T cell receptor (beta chain) was identified during a study of technical replicates of blood from a handful of donors. Assay: immunoSEQ multiplex PCR; the TCRdb copy retains only in-frame clones and omits some. The table includes about 79,000 clones, 94% detected once. CDR1 is PRHDT, CDR2 FYEKMQ, per germline (reference sequence). V was clipped by 5 bases and J by 10 bases; unmatched bases: 16. This CDR3 has 16 residues. The sequenced sample consisted of T cells isolated from PBMCs. This clonotype was sampled from a human donor in good health. J is TRBJ2-1 and V is TRBV13; the match to TRBD1 covers 8 bases. The CDR3 DNA sequence: TGTGCCAGCAGCGCCCCCCCTCCGGACAGGGTCAGGGAGCAGTTCTTC. This encodes CASSAPPPDRVREQFF. The variable domain in full, completed from reference TRBV13 and TRBJ2-1, reads AAGVIQSPRHLIKEKRETATLKCYPIPRHDTVYWYQQGPGQDPQFLISFYEKMQSDKGSIPDRFSAQQFSDYHSELNMSSLELGDSALYFCASSAPPPDRVREQFFGPGTRLTVL.